The rows below give T cell receptor beta chains drawn from one sample of a study of blood T cells in healthy people across ages. TCRdb itself ran the 5' RACE reads through MiXCR, one entry per CDR3 protein. The sample records about 1.4 million distinct CDR3 sequences, approximately 59% being singletons. Sequences were obtained from blood. All receptors derive from a man between 18 and 35 years old in good health. The CDR3 runs from the conserved cysteine through the conserved F or W. D genes are given only for firm matches. Not every row has a clone size; where given, it reads once, few, many or a size class.

TRBJ1-2 | TRBD1 | TRBV20-1 | . | CSARTGIAYGYTF | TGCAGTGCAAGGACAGGGATCGCCTATGGCTACACCTTC
TRBJ2-7 | TRBD2 | TRBV9 | . | CASSVGVGSGIYDEQYF | TGTGCCAGCAGCGTAGGAGTAGGTAGCGGGATCTACGACGAGCAGTACTTC
TRBJ1-4 | TRBD1 | TRBV12-3/TRBV12-4 | once | CASSVTGGDEKLFF | TGTGCCAGCAGTGTAACAGGGGGCGATGAAAAACTGTTTTTT
TRBJ1-5 | . | TRBV20-1 | . | CSARDSRGMGNQPQHF | TGCAGTGCTAGAGATAGTCGGGGGATGGGCAATCAGCCCCAGCATTTT
TRBJ2-3 | TRBD1 | TRBV24-1 | . | CATSDSGQGLGTDTQYF | TGTGCCACCAGTGATTCCGGACAGGGGTTGGGCACAGATACGCAGTATTTT
TRBJ1-5 | . | TRBV6-2/TRBV6-3 | . | CASSYGPVQPQHF | TGTGCCAGCAGTTACGGCCCAGTTCAGCCCCAGCATTTT
TRBJ2-1 | TRBD1 | TRBV12-3/TRBV12-4 | . | CASSDTGVLQFF | TGTGCCAGCAGCGACACAGGGGTCTTGCAGTTCTTC
TRBJ2-7 | . | TRBV27 | . | CASRTTGYNEQYF | TGTGCCAGCAGAACGACAGGCTACAATGAGCAGTACTTC
TRBJ1-1 | TRBD1 | TRBV29-1 | . | CSVVTGEIPEAFF | TGCAGCGTTGTGACAGGGGAGATACCTGAAGCTTTCTTT
TRBJ1-6 | . | TRBV25-1 | . | CASSATGVRSPLHF | TGTGCCAGCAGTGCTACTGGAGTTCGCTCACCCCTCCACTTT
TRBJ1-2 | TRBD1 | TRBV4-3 | . | CASSQDWGTDTSGCTF | TGCGCCAGCAGCCAAGATTGGGGGACAGACACGTCTGGCTGCACCTTC